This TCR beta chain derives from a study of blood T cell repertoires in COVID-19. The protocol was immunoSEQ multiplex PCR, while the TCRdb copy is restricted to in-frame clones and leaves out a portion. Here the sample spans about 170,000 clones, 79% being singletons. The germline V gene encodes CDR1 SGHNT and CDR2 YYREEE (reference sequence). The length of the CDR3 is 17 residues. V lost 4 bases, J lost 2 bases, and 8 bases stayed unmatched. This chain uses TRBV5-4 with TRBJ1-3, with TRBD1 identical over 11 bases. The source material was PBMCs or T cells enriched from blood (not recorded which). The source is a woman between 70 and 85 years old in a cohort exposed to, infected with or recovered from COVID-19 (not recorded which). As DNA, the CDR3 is TGTGCCAGCAGCCAGGGGACAGGGGGATATGCTGGAAACACCATATATTTT. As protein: CASSQGTGGYAGNTIYF.